A single sample is the source of the 5 T cell receptor beta chains below, sequenced in a study of regulatory and conventional T cells in RAG deficiency. Blood CD4+ CD25-high CD127-low regulatory T cells supplied the genomic DNA template. Sequencing used immunoSEQ multiplex PCR; TCRdb keeps in-frame clones, though not all of them. The sample lists under 25,000 clones; roughly 87% were seen once. These data were also reused for a study on regulatory T cells. From that paper: Primers: 52 TRBV forward and 13 TRBJ reverse.

The source material was Tregs sorted from blood. The receptors here all came from a human donor in good health.

This chain joins TRBV5-8 and TRBJ2-7; no clear D. Trimming shortened V by 0 bases and J by 3 bases, and 10 bases separated the two germline ends. In germline, CDR1 is SGHTS, CDR2 YDEGEE. The CDR3 sequence is 14 residues long. The CDR3 is CASSLALRNYEQYF. The CDR3, as DNA: TGTGCCAGCAGCTTGGCCCTCAGGAACTACGAGCAGTACTTC.

V usage is TRBV5-1 and J usage is TRBJ2-3, with D unclear. Germline CDR1 SGHRS, CDR2 YFSETQ. The CDR3 extends over 13 amino acids. V was shortened by 3 bases and J by 3 bases, with 8 bases between the two germline ends. Written as DNA, the CDR3 is TGCGCCAGCAGCTCAGCAGGAACAGATACGCAGTATTTT. Encoded protein: CASSSAGTDTQYF.

This sequence joins TRBV5-1 and TRBJ2-1; 7 bases align to TRBD1. The CDR3 has 15 residues. CDR1 and CDR2 from the germline V gene are SGHRS and YFSETQ. The junction had 8 bases not matched to a gene; V was cut back by 5 bases and J by 3 bases. CDR3 residues: CASRSTGQVYNEQFF. The CDR3 bases are TGCGCCAGCAGATCCACCGGACAGGTCTACAATGAGCAGTTCTTC.

This clone was seen a handful of times. The V and J genes are TRBV19 and TRBJ1-5, with TRBD1 matching over 8 bases. The V segment lost 4 bases and the J segment 4 bases; nucleotides outside the gene matches: 6. The CDR3 is 15 residues long. Per the germline V gene, CDR1 is LNHDA and CDR2 is SQIVND (reference sequence). Here the CDR3 reads CASSKDRGGNQPQHF. The CDR3 bases are TGTGCCAGTAGTAAAGACAGGGGTGGGAATCAGCCCCAGCATTTT.

V gene TRBV5-1 combines with J gene TRBJ2-3; D might be TRBD2 (6 bases). CDR1 and CDR2 (germline): SGHRS, YFSETQ. Trimming cost V 4 bases and J 4 bases, with 16 bases left between them. The CDR3 loop spans 15 amino acids. The chain's CDR3 is CASSRGGPSADTQYF. For the CDR3, the DNA is TGCGCCAGCAGCCGGGGAGGTCCTAGTGCAGATACGCAGTATTTT.